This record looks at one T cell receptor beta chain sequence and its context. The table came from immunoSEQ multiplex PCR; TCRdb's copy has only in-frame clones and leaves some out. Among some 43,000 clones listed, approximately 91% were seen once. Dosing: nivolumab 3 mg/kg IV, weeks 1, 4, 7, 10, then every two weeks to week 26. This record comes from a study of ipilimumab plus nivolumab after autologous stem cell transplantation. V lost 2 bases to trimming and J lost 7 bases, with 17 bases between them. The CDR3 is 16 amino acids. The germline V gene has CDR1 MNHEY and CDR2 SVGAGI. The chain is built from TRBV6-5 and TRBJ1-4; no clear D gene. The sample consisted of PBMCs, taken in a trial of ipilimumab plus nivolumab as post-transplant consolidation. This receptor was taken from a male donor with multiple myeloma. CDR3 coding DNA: TGTGCCAGCAGTTACAACGAAGCTCTATGGGGTGAAAAACTGTTTTTT. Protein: CASSYNEALWGEKLFF.